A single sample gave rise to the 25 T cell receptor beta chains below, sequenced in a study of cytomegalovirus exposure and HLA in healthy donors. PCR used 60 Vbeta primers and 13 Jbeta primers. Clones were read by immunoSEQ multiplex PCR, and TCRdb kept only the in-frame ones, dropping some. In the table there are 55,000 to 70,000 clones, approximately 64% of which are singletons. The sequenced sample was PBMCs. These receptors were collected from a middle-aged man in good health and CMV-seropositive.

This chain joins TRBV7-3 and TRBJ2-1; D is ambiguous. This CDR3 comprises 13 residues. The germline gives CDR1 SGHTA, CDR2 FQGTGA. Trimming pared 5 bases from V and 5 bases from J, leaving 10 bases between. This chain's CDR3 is CASSLAAHNEQFF. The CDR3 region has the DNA TGTGCCAGCAGCCTCGCGGCCCACAATGAGCAGTTCTTC.

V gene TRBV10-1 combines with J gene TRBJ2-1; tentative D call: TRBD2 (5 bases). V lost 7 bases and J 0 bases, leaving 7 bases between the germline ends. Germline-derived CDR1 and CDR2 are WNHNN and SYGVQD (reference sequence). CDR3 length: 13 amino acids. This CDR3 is CASTSGSYNEQFF. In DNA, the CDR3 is TGCGCCAGCACCAGCGGCTCCTACAATGAGCAGTTCTTC.

The CDR3 here is CASSLGPAGGRSSYNEQFF. CDR3 DNA: TGTGCCAGCAGCTTAGGTCCAGCGGGGGGCCGTAGCTCCTACAATGAGCAGTTCTTC. The chain employs TRBV7-2 and TRBJ2-1; TRBD2 matches 9 bases. The length of the CDR3 is 19 residues. Losses at the gene ends were 1 base for V and 0 bases for J; bases not matched to a gene: 10. Germline loops: CDR1 SGHTA, CDR2 FQGNSA. Full variable domain (remainder filled in from reference TRBV7-2 and TRBJ2-1): GAGVSQSPSNKVTEKGKDVELRCDPISGHTALYWYRQSLGQGLEFLIYFQGNSAPDKSGLPSDRFSAERTGGSVSTLTIQRTQQEDSAVYLCASSLGPAGGRSSYNEQFFGPGTRLTVL.

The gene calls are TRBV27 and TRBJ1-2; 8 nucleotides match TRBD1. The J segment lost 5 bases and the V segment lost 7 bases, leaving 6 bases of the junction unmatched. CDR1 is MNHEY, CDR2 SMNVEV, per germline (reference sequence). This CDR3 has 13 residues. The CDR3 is CASTGQGTYGYTF. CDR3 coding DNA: TGTGCCAGCACAGGACAGGGAACGTATGGCTACACCTTC.

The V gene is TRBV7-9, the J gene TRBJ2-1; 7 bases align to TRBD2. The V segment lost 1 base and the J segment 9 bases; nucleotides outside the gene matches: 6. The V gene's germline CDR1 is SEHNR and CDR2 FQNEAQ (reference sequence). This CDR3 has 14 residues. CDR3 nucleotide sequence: TGTGCCAGCAGCTTAGGGGGGAGGGGAGGTGAGCAGTTCTTC. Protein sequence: CASSLGGRGGEQFF.

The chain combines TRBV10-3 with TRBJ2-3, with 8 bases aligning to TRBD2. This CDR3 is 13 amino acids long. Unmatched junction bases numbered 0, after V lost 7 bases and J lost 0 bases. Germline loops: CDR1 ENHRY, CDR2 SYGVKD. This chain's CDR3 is CAITGGSTDTQYF. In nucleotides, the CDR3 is TGTGCCATCACGGGAGGGAGCACAGATACGCAGTATTTT.

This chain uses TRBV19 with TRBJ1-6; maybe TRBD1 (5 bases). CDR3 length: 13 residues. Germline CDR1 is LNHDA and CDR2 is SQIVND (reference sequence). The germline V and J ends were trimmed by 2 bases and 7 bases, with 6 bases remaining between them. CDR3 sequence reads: CASSIRTNSPLHF. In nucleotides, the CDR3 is TGTGCCAGTAGTATACGGACAAATTCACCCCTCCACTTT.

CDR3 in amino acids: CASSPSGQALSSGANVLTF. The CDR3 DNA is TGTGCCAGCAGCCCCTCGGGACAGGCTTTGAGCTCTGGGGCCAACGTCCTGACTTTC. V and J are TRBV13 and TRBJ2-6; 8 nucleotides align to TRBD1. Trimming at V came to 5 bases and at J to 0 bases, leaving 12 bases not matched to a gene. The CDR3 has 19 residues. Germline V gives CDR1 PRHDT, CDR2 FYEKMQ (reference sequence).

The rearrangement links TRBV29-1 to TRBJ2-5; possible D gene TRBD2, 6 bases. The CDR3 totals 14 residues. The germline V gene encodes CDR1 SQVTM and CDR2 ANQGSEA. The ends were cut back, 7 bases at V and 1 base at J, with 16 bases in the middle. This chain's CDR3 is CSARIGTSQETQYF. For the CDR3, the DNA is TGCAGCGCCCGAATCGGGACTTCCCAAGAGACCCAGTACTTC. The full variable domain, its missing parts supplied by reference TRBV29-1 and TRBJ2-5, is SAVISQKPSRDICQRGTSLTIQCQVDSQVTMMFWYRQQPGQSLTLIATANQGSEATYESGFVIDKFPISRPNLTFSTLTVSNMSPEDSSIYLCSARIGTSQETQYFGPGTRLLVL.

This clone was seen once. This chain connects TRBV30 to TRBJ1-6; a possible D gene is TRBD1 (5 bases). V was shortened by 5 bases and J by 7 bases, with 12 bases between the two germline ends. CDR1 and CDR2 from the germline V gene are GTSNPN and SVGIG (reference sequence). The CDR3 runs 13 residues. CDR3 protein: CAWSETENSPLHF. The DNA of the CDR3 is TGTGCCTGGTCCGAGACAGAAAATTCACCCCTCCACTTT.

CDR3 protein: CASSLDPYSTDTQYF. The CDR3 DNA follows: TGTGCCAGCAGCTTGGACCCCTATAGCACAGATACGCAGTATTTT. The chain recombines TRBV5-4 with TRBJ2-3; no clear D. Trimming removed 0 bases at V and 0 bases at J, with 8 bases between. The CDR3 runs 15 residues. CDR1 and CDR2 from the germline V gene are SGHNT and YYREEE (reference sequence).

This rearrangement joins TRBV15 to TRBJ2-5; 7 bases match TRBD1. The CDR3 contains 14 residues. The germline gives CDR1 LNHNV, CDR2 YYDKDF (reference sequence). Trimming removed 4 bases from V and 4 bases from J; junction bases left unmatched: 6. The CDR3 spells CATSINRGGETQYF. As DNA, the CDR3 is TGTGCCACCAGCATAAACAGGGGTGGAGAGACCCAGTACTTC.

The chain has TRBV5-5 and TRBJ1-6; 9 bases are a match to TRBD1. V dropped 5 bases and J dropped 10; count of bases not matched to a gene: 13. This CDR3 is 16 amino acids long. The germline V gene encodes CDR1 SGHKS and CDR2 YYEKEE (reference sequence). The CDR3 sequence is CASRLLPGQGQSPLHF. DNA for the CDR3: TGTGCCAGCAGACTTCTTCCGGGACAGGGCCAATCACCCCTCCACTTT.

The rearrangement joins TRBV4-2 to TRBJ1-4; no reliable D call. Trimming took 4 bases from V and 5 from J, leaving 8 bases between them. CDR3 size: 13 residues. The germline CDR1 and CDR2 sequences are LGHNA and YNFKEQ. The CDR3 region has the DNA TGTGCCAGCAGCCGGGCCCCAAATGAAAAACTGTTTTTT. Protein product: CASSRAPNEKLFF.

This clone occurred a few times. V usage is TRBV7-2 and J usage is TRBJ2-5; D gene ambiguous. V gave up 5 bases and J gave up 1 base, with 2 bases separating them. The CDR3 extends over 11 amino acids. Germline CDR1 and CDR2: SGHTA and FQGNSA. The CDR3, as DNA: TGTGCCAGCAGCCTCCAAGAGACCCAGTACTTC. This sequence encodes CASSLQETQYF.

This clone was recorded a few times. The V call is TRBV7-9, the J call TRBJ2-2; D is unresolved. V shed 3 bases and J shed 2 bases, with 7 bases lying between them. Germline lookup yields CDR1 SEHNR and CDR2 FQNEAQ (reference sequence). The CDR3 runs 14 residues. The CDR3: CASSFNFNTGELFF. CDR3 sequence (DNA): TGTGCCAGCAGCTTCAATTTTAACACCGGGGAGCTGTTTTTT.

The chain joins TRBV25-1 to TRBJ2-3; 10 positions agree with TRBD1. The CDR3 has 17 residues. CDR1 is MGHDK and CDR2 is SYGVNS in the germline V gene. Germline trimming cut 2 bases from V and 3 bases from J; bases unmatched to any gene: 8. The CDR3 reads CASSEPTGQGITDTQYF. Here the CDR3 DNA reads TGTGCCAGCAGTGAACCGACGGGACAGGGGATTACAGATACGCAGTATTTT.

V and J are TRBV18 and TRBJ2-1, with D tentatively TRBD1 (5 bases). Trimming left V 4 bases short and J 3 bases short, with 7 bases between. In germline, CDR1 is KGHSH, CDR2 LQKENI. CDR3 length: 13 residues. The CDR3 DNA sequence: TGTGCCAGCTCACTGACAGACTACAATGAGCAGTTCTTC. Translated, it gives CASSLTDYNEQFF. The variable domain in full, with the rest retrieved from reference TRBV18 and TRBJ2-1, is NAGVMQNPRHLVRRRGQEARLRCSPMKGHSHVYWYRQLPEEGLKFMVYLQKENIIDESGMPKERFSAEFPKEGPSILRIQQVVRGDSAAYFCASSLTDYNEQFFGPGTRLTVL.

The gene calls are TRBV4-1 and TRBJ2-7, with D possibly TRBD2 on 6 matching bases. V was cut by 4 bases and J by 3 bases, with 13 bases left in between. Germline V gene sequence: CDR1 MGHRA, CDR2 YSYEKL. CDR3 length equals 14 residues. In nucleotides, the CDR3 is TGCGCCAGCAGCCGTCAGGAGGGGAACTACGAGCAGTACTTC. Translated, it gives CASSRQEGNYEQYF.

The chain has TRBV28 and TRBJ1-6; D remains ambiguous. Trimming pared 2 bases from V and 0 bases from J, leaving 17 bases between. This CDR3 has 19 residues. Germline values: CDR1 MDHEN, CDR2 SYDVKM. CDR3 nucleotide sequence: TGTGCCAGCAGTTTAGAGGCGAGACCCAAGAGCTCCTATAATTCACCCCTCCACTTT. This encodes CASSLEARPKSSYNSPLHF.

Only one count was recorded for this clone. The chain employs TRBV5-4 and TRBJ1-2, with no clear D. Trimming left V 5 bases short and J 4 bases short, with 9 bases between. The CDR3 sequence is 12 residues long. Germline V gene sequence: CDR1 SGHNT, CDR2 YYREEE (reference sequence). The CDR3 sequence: CASSTYGYGYTF. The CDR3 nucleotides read TGTGCCAGCAGTACCTACGGCTATGGCTACACCTTC.

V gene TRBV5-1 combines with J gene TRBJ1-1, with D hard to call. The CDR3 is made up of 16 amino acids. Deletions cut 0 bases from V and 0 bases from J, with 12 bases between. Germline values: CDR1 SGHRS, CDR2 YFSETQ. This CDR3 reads CASSLAGWSLNTEAFF. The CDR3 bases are TGCGCCAGCAGCTTGGCCGGGTGGAGCTTGAACACTGAAGCTTTCTTT.

The CDR3 sequence: CASSLSPGQYQETQYF. The CDR3 coding sequence is TGTGCCAGCAGTTTATCGCCAGGCCAGTACCAAGAGACCCAGTACTTC. The J gene is TRBJ2-5, the V gene TRBV6-5; D uncertain. This CDR3 contains 16 residues. Trimming left V 4 bases short and J 0 bases short, with 15 bases between. CDR1 and CDR2 (germline): MNHEY, SVGAGI.

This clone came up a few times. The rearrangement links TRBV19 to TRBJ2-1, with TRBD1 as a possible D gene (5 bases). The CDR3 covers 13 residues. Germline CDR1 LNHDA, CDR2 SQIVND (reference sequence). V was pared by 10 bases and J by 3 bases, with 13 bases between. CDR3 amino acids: CATGPTGYNEQFF. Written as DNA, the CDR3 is TGTGCCACAGGGCCCACGGGCTACAATGAGCAGTTCTTC.

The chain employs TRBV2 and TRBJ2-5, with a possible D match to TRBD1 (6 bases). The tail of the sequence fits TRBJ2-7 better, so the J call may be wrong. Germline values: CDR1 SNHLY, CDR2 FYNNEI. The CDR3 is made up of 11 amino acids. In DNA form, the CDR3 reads TGTGCCAGCAGTGGACAGGCCGAGCAGTACTTC. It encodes CASSGQAEQYF.